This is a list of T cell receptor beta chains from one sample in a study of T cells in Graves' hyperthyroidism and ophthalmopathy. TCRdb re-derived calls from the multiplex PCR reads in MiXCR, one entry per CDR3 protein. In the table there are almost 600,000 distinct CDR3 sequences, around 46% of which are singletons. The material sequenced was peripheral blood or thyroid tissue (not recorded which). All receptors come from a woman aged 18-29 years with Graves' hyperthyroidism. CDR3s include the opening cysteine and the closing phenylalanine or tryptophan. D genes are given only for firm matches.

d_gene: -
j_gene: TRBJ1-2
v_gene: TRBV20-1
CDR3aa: CSASTAAETYGYTF

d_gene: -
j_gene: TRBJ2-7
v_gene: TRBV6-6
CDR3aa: CASSLQDEQYF

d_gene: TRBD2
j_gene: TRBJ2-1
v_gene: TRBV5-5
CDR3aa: CASSGYSGSSYNEQFF

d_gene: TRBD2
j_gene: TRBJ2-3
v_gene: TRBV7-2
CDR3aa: CASSVGLAGGEDTQYF

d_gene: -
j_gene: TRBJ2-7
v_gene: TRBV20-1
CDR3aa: CSAPGQGEGLADF

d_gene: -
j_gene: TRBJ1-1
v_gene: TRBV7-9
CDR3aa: CASSPTEGKSNTEAFF

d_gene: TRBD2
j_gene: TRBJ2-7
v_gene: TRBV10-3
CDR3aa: CAISGRAAGETGEQYF

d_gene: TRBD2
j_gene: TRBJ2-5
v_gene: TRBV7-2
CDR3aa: CASSLLAGGIETQYF

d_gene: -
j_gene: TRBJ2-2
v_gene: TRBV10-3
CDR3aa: CAISDGWNTGELFF

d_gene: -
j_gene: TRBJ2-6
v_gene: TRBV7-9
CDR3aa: CASSLGRVSPGANVLTF

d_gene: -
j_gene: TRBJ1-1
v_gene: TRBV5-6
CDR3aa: CASTRGADTEAFF

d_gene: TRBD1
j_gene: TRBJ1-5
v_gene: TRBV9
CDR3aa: CARTGGLGSNQPQHF

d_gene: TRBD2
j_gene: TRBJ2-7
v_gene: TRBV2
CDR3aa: CASRERTSGFYEQYF

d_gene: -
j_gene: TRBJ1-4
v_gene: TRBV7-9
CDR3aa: CASSSSLMAGEKLFF

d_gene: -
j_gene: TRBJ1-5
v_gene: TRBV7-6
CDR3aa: CASSSRDGWGNQPQHF

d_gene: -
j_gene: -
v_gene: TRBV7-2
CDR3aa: CASSPTGLLLAKNIQYF